These 10 T cell receptor beta chains were all obtained from the same sample, sequenced in a study of identical twins. TCRdb reanalysed the 5' RACE reads using MiXCR and keeps one entry per CDR3 protein. The repertoire consists of about 260,000 distinct CDR3 sequences, with roughly 7% occurring once and the leading ten covering 3.5% to 4%. This sample was shared with a second study, whose subject was yellow fever vaccine responses in identical twins.

Sequenced: memory (CD45RO+) T cells sorted from blood. The source of these receptors is a woman under 30 in good health.

This clonotype was detected many times. This chain connects TRBV10-1 to TRBJ2-1; no clear D gene. The germline gives CDR1 WNHNN, CDR2 SYGVQD (reference sequence). The germline V and J ends were trimmed by 0 bases and 9 bases, with 9 bases remaining between them. This CDR3 region has 13 residues. The DNA of the CDR3 is TGCGCCAGCAGTGAGTCCCACCGAGGTGAGCAGTTCTTC. Encoded protein: CASSESHRGEQFF.

Ten or more counts support this clonotype. The chain combines TRBV4-1 with TRBJ2-3; D call uncertain. Looked up from germline, CDR1 is MGHRA and CDR2 is YSYEKL. V dropped 3 bases and J dropped 1 base, with 17 bases sitting between them. This CDR3 is built from 17 residues. The CDR3 DNA sequence: TGCGCCAGCAGCCACGCCCCAAGAAGGGTTGGCACAGATACGCAGTATTTT. It is translated as CASSHAPRRVGTDTQYF.

The chain couples TRBV28 to TRBJ2-7; the D is unclear. This CDR3 is built from 14 residues. V dropped 5 bases and J dropped 0 bases, with 11 bases sitting between them. Germline assignment: CDR1 MDHEN and CDR2 SYDVKM. The CDR3 sequence: CASSPPSYSYEQYF. As DNA, the CDR3 is TGTGCCAGCAGTCCCCCCTCTTACTCCTACGAGCAGTACTTC. The entire variable domain, with the rest obtained from reference TRBV28 and TRBJ2-7, is as follows: DVKVTQSSRYLVKRTGEKVFLECVQDMDHENMFWYRQDPGLGLRLIYFSYDVKMKEKGDIPEGYSVSREKKERFSLILESASTNQTSMYLCASSPPSYSYEQYFGPGTRLTVT.

This chain uses TRBV5-5 with TRBJ2-5; D is perhaps TRBD2 (6 bases). The CDR3 runs to 14 residues. Looked up from germline, CDR1 is SGHKS and CDR2 is YYEKEE (reference sequence). V gave up 4 bases and J gave up 2 bases, with 12 bases separating them. CDR3 protein: CASSRLAGQETQYF. DNA for the CDR3: TGTGCCAGCAGCAGACTCGCGGGGCAAGAGACCCAGTACTTC.

This clonotype has more than one count but fewer than ten. J is TRBJ2-2 and V is TRBV28; 7 bases match TRBD2. V lost 6 bases, J lost 5 bases, and 6 bases stayed unmatched. Germline V gene sequence: CDR1 MDHEN, CDR2 SYDVKM. This CDR3 is built from 14 residues. The CDR3 bases are TGTGCCAGCAGCCCCGGGGGGAAGACCGGGGAGCTGTTTTTT. Its protein is CASSPGGKTGELFF.

At least ten counts were recorded for this clonotype. The V and J genes are TRBV7-9 and TRBJ1-2; no clear D. The CDR3 has 15 residues. V dropped 5 bases and J dropped 3 bases, with 16 bases sitting between them. The germline V gene encodes CDR1 SEHNR and CDR2 FQNEAQ (reference sequence). The CDR3 region is CASSHEGGPDYGYTF. DNA of the CDR3: TGTGCCAGCAGCCATGAAGGAGGTCCTGACTATGGCTACACCTTC.

On this clonotype: One junction end disagrees with the germline gene, perhaps due to a read error. The chain employs TRBV2 and TRBJ2-1, with 9 bases lining up with TRBD2. The germline V gene has CDR1 SNHLY and CDR2 FYNNEI. The CDR3 has 14 amino acids. The CDR3 DNA reads TGTGCCAGCAGTGAATCGAATAGCGGGGGCCCCCTTTACTTC. This sequence encodes CASSESNSGGPLYF.

This clonotype was counted only a few times. V and J are TRBV19 and TRBJ2-7, with 7 bases aligning to TRBD2. The germline V gene encodes CDR1 LNHDA and CDR2 SQIVND (reference sequence). V shed 4 bases and J 2 bases; nucleotides not matched to a gene: 11. CDR3 length: 16 residues. CDR3 nucleotide sequence: TGTGCCAGTAGTAAACCTTCAGCGGGGCGACCCTACGAGCAGTACTTC. It translates to CASSKPSAGRPYEQYF.

This clonotype was recorded at least ten times. The chain is built from TRBV2 and TRBJ2-1; the match to TRBD2 covers 9 bases. V shed 7 bases, J shed 7 bases, and the junction held 11 bases outside the gene matches. This CDR3 is 15 amino acids long. Germline values: CDR1 SNHLY, CDR2 FYNNEI. CDR3 in amino acids: CASTEGAGGKNEQFF. CDR3 nucleotides: TGTGCCAGCACCGAAGGGGCGGGAGGGAAGAATGAGCAGTTCTTC.

The V call is TRBV3-1, the J call TRBJ2-2; the D gene could be TRBD1 or TRBD2 (6 bases each). CDR3 length equals 15 residues. The germline V and J ends were trimmed by 1 base and 9 bases, with 15 bases remaining between them. Germline-derived CDR1 and CDR2 are LGHDT and YNNKEL (reference sequence). This CDR3 reads CASSQGLGGPRELFF. The CDR3 DNA sequence: TGTGCCAGCAGCCAAGGACTAGGGGGTCCTCGGGAGCTGTTTTTT.